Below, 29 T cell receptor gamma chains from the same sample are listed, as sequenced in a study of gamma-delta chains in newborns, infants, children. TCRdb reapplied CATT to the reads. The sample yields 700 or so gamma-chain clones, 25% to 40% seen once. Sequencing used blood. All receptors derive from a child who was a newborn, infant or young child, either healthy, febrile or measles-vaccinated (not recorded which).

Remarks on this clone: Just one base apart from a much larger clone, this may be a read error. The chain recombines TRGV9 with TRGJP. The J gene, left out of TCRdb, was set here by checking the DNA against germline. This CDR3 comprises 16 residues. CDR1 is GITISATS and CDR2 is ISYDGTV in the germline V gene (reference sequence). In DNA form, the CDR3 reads TGTGCCTTGTGGGAGTCGCAAGAGTTAGGCAAAAAAATCAAGGTATTT. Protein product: CALWESQELGKKIKVF.

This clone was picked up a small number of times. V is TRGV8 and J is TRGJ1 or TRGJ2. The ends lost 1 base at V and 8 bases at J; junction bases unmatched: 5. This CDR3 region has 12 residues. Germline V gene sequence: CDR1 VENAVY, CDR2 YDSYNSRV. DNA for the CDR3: TGTGCCACCTGGGATAGCCCAGATAAGAAACTCTTT. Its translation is CATWDSPDKKLF.

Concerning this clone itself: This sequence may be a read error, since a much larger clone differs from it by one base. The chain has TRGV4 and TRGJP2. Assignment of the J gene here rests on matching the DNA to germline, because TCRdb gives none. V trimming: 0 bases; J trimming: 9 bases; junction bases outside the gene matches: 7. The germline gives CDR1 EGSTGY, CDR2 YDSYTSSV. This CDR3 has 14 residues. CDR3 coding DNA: TGTGCCACCTGGGATGGGCACCCCAATTGGATCAAGACGTTT. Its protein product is CATWDGHPNWIKTF.

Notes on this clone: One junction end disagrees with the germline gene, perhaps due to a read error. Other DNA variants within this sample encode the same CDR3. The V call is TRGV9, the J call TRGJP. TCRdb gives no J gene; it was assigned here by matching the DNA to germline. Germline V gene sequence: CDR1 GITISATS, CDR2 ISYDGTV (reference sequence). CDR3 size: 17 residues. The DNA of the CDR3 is TGCGCCTTGTGGGAGGTGCTGGGGGAGTTGGGCAAAAAAATCAAGGTATTT. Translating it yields CALWEVLGELGKKIKVF.

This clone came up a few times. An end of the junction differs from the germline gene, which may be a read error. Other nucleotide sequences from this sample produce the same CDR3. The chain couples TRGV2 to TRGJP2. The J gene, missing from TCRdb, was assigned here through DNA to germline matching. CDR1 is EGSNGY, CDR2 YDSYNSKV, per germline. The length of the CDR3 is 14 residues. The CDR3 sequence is CATWDGSSGWIKTF. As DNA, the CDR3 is TGTGCCACCTGGGACGGAAGTAGTGGTTGGATCAAGACGTTT.

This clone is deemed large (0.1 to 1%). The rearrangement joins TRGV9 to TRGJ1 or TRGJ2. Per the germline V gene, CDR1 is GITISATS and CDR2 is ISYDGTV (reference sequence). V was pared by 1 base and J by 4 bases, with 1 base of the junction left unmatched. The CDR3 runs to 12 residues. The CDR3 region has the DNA TGTGCCTTGTGGGAGGTATATTATAAGAAACTCTTT. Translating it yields CALWEVYYKKLF.

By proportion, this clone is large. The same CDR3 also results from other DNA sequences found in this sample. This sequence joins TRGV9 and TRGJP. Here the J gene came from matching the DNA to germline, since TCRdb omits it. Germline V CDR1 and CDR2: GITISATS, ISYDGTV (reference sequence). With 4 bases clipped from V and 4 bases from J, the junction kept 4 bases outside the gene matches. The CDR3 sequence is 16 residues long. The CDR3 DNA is TGTGCCTTGTGGGACAGCCAAGAGTTGGGCAAAAAAATCAAGGTATTT. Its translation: CALWDSQELGKKIKVF.

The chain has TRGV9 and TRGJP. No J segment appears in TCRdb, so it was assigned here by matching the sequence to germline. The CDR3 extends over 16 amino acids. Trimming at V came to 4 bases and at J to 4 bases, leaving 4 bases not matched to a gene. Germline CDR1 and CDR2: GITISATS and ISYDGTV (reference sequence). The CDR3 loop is CALWDEQELGKKIKVF. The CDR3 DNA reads TGTGCCTTGTGGGACGAACAAGAGTTGGGCAAAAAAATCAAGGTATTT.

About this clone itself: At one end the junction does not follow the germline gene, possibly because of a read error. The CDR3 is CALWELARELVKKIKVF. CDR3 coding DNA: TGTGCCTTGTGGGAGCTTGCAAGGGAGTTGGTCAAAAAAATCAAGGTATTT. The chain joins TRGV9 to TRGJP. The J gene comes from matching the DNA to germline here; TCRdb lacks it. CDR3 length equals 17 residues. Looked up from germline, CDR1 is GITISATS and CDR2 is ISYDGTV (reference sequence).

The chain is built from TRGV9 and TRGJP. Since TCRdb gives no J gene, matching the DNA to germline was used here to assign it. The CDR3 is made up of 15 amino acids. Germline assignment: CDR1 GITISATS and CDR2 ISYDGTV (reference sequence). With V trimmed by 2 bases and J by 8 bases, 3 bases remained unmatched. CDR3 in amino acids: CALWEAKLGKKIKVF. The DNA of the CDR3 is TGTGCCTTGTGGGAGGCTAAGTTGGGCAAAAAAATCAAGGTATTT.

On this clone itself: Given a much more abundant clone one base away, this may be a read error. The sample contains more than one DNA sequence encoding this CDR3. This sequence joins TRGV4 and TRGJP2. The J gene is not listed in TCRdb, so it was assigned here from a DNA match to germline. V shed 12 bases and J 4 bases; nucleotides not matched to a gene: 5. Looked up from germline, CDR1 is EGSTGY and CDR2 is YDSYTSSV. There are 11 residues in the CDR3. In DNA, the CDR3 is TGTGCCTCATTTAGTGATTGGATCAAGACGTTT. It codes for CASFSDWIKTF.

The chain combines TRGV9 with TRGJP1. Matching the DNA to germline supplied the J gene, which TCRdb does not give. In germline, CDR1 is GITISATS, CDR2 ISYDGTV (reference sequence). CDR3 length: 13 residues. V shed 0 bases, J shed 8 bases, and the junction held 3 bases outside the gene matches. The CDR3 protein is CALWEVKGWFKIF. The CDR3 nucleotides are TGTGCCTTGTGGGAGGTGAAGGGTTGGTTCAAGATATTT.

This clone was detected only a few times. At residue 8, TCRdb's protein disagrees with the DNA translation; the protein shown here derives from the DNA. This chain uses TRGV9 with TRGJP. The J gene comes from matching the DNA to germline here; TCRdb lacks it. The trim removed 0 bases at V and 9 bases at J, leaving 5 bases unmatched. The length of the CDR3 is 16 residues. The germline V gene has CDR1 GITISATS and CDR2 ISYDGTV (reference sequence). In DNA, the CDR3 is TGTGCCTTGTGGGAGGTGCAGCGGTTGGGCAAAAAAATCAAGGTATTT. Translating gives CALWEVQRLGKKIKVF.

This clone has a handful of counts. In DNA form, the CDR3 reads TGTGCCTTGTGGGAGGCCATCAAGAGTTTGGGCAAAAAAATCAAGGTATTT. This translates into CALWEAIKSLGKKIKVF. The V gene is TRGV9, the J gene TRGJP. The J gene, missing from TCRdb, was assigned here through DNA to germline matching. Germline V lookup: CDR1 GITISATS, CDR2 ISYDGTV (reference sequence). Losses at the gene ends were 2 bases for V and 10 bases for J; bases not matched to a gene: 11. This CDR3 is 17 amino acids long.

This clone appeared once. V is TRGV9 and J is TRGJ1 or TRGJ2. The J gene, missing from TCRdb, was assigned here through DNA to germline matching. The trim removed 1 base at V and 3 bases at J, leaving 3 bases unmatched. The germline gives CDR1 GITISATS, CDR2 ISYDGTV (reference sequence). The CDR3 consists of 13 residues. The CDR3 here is CALWEVAYYKKLF. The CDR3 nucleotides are TGTGCCTTGTGGGAGGTAGCTTATTATAAGAAACTCTTT.

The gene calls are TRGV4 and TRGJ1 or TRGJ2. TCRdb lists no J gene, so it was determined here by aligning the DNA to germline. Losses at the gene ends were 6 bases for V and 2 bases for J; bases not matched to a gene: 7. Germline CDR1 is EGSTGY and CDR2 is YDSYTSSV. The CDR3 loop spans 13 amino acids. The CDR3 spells CATWWRYYYKKLF. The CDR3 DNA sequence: TGTGCCACCTGGTGGAGGTATTATTATAAGAAACTCTTT.

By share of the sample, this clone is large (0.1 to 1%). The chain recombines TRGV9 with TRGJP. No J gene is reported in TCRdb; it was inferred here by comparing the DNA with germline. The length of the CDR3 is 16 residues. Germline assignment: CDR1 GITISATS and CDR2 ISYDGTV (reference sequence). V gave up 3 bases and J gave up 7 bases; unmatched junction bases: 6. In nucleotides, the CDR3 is TGTGCCTTGTGGGAGCCGGACGAGTTGGGCAAAAAAATCAAGGTATTT. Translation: CALWEPDELGKKIKVF.

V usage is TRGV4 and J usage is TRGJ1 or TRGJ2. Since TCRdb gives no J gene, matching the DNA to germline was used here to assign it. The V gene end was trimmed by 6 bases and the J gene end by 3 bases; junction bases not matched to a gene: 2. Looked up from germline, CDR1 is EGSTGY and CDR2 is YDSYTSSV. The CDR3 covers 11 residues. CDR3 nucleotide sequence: TGTGCCACCTGGTCTTATTATAAGAAACTCTTT. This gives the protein CATWSYYKKLF.

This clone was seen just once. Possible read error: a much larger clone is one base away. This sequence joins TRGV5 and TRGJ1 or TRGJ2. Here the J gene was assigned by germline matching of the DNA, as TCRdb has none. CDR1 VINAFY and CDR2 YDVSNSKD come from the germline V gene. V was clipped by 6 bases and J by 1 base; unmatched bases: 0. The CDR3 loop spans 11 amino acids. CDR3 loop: CATWNYYKKLF. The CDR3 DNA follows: TGTGCCACCTGGAATTATTATAAGAAACTCTTT.

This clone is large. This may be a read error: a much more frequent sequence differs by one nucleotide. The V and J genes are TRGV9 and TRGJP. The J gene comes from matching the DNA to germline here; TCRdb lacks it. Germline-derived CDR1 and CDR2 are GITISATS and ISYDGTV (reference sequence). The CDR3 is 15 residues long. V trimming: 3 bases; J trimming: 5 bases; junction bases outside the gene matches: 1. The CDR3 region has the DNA TGTGCCTTGTGGGAGAAAGAGTTGGGCAAAAAAATCAAGGTATTT. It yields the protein CALWEKELGKKIKVF.

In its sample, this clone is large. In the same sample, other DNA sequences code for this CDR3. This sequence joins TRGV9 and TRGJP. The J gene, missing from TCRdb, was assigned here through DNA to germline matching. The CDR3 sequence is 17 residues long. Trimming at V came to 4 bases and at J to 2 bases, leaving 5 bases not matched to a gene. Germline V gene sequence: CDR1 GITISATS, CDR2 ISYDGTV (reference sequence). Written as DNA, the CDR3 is TGTGCCTTGTGGGACGTTCGGCAAGAGTTGGGCAAAAAAATCAAGGTATTT. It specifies CALWDVRQELGKKIKVF.

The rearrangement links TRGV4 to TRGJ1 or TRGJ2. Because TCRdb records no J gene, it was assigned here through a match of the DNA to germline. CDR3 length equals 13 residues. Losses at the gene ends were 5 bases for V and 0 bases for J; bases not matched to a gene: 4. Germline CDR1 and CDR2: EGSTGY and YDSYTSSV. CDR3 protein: CATWGRNYYKKLF. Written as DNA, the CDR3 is TGTGCCACCTGGGGACGGAATTATTATAAGAAACTCTTT.

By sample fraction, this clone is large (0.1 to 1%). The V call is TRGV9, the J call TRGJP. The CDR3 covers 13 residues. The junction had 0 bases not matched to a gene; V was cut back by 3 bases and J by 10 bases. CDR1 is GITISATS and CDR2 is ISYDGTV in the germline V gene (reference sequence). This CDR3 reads CALWELGKKIKVF. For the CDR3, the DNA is TGTGCCTTGTGGGAGTTGGGCAAAAAAATCAAGGTATTT.

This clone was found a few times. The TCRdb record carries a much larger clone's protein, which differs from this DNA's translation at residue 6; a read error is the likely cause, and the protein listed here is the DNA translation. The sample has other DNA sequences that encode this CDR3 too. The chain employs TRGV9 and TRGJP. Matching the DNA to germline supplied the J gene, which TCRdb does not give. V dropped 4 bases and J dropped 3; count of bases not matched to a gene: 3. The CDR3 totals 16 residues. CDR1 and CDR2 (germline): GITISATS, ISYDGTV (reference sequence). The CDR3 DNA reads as TGTGCCTTGTGGGAACTGCAAGAGTTGGGCAAAAAAATCAAGGTATTT. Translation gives CALWELQELGKKIKVF.

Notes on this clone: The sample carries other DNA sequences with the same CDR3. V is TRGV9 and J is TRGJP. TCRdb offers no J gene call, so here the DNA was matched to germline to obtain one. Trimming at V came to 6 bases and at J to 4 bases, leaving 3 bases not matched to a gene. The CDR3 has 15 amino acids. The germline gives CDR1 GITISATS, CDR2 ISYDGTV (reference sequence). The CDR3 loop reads CALWRQELGKKIKVF. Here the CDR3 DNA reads TGTGCCTTGTGGCGTCAAGAGTTGGGCAAAAAAATCAAGGTATTT.

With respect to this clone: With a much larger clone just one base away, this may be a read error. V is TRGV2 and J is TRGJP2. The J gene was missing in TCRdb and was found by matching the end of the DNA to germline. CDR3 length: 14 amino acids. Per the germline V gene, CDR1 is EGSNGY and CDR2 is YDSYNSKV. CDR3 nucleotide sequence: TGCGCCACCTGGGACGAGAGTAGTGATTGGATCAAGACGTTT. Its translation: CATWDESSDWIKTF.

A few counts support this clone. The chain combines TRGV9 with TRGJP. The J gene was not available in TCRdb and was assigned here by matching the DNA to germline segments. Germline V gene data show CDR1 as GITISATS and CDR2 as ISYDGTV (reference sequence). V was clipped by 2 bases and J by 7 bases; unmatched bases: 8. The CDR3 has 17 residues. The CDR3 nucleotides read TGTGCCTTGTGGGAGGCTCAAGGGGAGTTGGGCAAAAAAATCAAGGTATTT. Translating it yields CALWEAQGELGKKIKVF.

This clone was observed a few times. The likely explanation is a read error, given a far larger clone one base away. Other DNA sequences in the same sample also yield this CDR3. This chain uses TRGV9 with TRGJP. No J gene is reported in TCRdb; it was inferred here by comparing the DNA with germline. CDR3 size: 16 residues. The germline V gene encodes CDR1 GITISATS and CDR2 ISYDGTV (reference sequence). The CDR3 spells CALWEVQEVGKKIKVF. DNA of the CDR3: TGTGCCTTGTGGGAGGTGCAAGAGGTGGGCAAAAAAATCAAGGTATTT.

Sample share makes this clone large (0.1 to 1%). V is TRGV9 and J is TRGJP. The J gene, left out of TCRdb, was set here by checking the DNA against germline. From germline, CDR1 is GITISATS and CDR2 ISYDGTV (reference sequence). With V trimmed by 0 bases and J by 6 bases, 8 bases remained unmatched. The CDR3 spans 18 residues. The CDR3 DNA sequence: TGTGCCTTGTGGGAGGTGCATCCCCTAGAGTTGGGCAAAAAAATCAAGGTATTT. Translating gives CALWEVHPLELGKKIKVF.